This T cell receptor (beta chain) was captured by sequencing in a study of OX40 agonist ivuxolimab in advanced cancers. General observations from the study: Expanded peripheral T cell antigen specificity was not determined.

Germline-derived CDR1 and CDR2 are LNHDA and SQIVND (reference sequence). Between the trimmed V and J ends, which lost 1 base and 6 bases, there was a span of 13 bases. The CDR3 spans 15 residues. The investigators sampled blood at baseline, at cycle 4 day 1, and at cycle 7 day 1. Profiling relied on immunoSEQ multiplex PCR, and the TCRdb table lists in-frame clones only, not all of them. Seen here are more than 45,000 clones, roughly 85% observed once, and the top ten hold 9% to 10%. As to this clone: Antigen specificity is unknown.

The TCR originated in an adult with an advanced solid tumor such as melanoma, head and neck, liver or kidney cancer. The material sequenced was CD4+ or CD8+ T cells sorted from blood, taken in a trial of the OX40 agonist ivuxolimab. The chain combines TRBV19 with TRBJ1-5; the D gene is possibly TRBD1 (6 bases). The CDR3, as DNA: TGTGCCAGTAGTATAGGAGGGGGACGGGGTCAGCCCCAGCATTTT. Protein: CASSIGGGRGQPQHF.